A single sample gave rise to the 31 T cell receptor beta chains below, sequenced in a study of early T cells in non-severe SARS-CoV-2 infection. MiXCR was run by TCRdb on the 5' RACE reads, yielding one entry per CDR3 protein. The repertoire holds tens of thousands of distinct CDR3 sequences, with over 13% as singletons. The material sequenced was whole blood. The receptors come from an adult who was a healthcare worker with PCR-confirmed SARS-CoV-2 infection or an uninfected control (not recorded which).

This clonotype has ten or more counts. V is TRBV27 and J is TRBJ1-1; the D gene is possibly TRBD1 (5 bases). This CDR3 comprises 13 residues. V lost 3 bases, J lost 5 bases, and 10 bases lay in between. Germline V gene sequence: CDR1 MNHEY, CDR2 SMNVEV (reference sequence). The CDR3 spells CASSLAGGTEAFF. CDR3 nucleotide sequence: TGTGCCAGCAGTTTGGCGGGGGGAACTGAAGCTTTCTTT.

This clonotype was detected many times. The chain has TRBV18 and TRBJ2-5; D is uncertain. CDR1 and CDR2 (germline): KGHSH, LQKENI. This CDR3 contains 12 residues. V was shortened by 4 bases and J by 4 bases, with 7 bases between the two germline ends. The CDR3 DNA reads as TGTGCCAGCTCACAGCGCACAGAGACCCAGTACTTC. Protein: CASSQRTETQYF.

As for this clonotype: A much more abundant neighbour one base away suggests this may be a read error. The chain has TRBV12-5 and TRBJ2-1, with D possibly TRBD1 on 5 matching bases. Per germline, CDR1 LGHNT and CDR2 FRNRAP. The CDR3 length is 14 residues. V gave up 1 base and J gave up 6 bases, with 10 bases separating them. CDR3 nucleotides: TGTGCTAGTGGTTTGGAGGACAACCGCAATGAGCAGTTCTTC. This sequence encodes CASGLEDNRNEQFF. Together with reference TRBV12-5 and TRBJ2-1, the CDR3 gives the full variable domain: DARVTQTPRHKVTEMGQEVTMRCQPILGHNTVFWYRQTMMQGLELLAYFRNRAPLDDSGMPKDRFSAEMPDATLATLKIQPSEPRDSAVYFCASGLEDNRNEQFFGPGTRLTVL.

The rearrangement joins TRBV9 to TRBJ2-2; perhaps TRBD2 as D (5 bases). Germline loops: CDR1 SGDLS, CDR2 YYNGEE. The CDR3 loop spans 14 amino acids. V was cut by 0 bases and J by 5 bases, with 8 bases left in between. The CDR3 coding sequence is TGTGCCAGCAGCGTAGGATCGGGGACCGGGGAGCTGTTTTTT. The encoded protein is CASSVGSGTGELFF. The variable domain in full, completed from reference TRBV9 and TRBJ2-2, reads DSGVTQTPKHLITATGQRVTLRCSPRSGDLSVYWYQQSLDQGLQFLIQYYNGEERAKGNILERFSAQQFPDLHSELNLSSLELGDSALYFCASSVGSGTGELFFGEGSRLTVL.

This clonotype was observed at least ten times. The chain combines TRBV10-2 with TRBJ2-5, with 12 positions matching TRBD2. The J segment lost 4 bases and the V segment lost 2 bases, leaving 14 bases of the junction unmatched. The CDR3 runs 19 residues. Looked up from germline, CDR1 is WSHSY and CDR2 is SAAADI. In DNA form, the CDR3 reads TGCGCCAGCAGTGAGCCCAGGGGGCTAGCGGGAGGGCCAGGAGAGACCCAGTACTTC. Translation: CASSEPRGLAGGPGETQYF.

This clonotype was recorded a few times. The rearrangement uses TRBV29-1 and TRBJ1-3; 7 bases are a match to TRBD1. The germline gives CDR1 SQVTM, CDR2 ANQGSEA. With 4 bases clipped from V and 2 bases from J, the junction kept 2 bases outside the gene matches. This CDR3 spans 13 amino acids. CDR3 in amino acids: CSVAGTAGNTIYF. CDR3 bases: TGCAGCGTTGCCGGGACAGCTGGAAACACCATATATTTT.

This clonotype has at least ten counts. This chain joins TRBV30 and TRBJ1-6, with 9 bases identical to TRBD1. CDR1 is GTSNPN, CDR2 SVGIG, per germline (reference sequence). The length of the CDR3 is 17 residues. Trimming cost V 5 bases and J 8 bases; bases outside gene matches: 16. The DNA for the CDR3 is TGTGCCTGGCGGGACAGGGCGACACTTCGTATGGATTCACCCCTCCACTTT. Protein product: CAWRDRATLRMDSPLHF.

The chain carries TRBV12-3 or TRBV12-4 and TRBJ2-1, with TRBD2 matching over 14 bases. This CDR3 has 18 residues. V shed 3 bases and J 1 base; nucleotides not matched to a gene: 5. This chain's CDR3 is CASSLGTSGSSSYNEQFF. DNA of the CDR3: TGTGCCAGCAGTTTGGGGACTAGCGGGAGTTCGTCCTACAATGAGCAGTTCTTC.

Only a few counts were recorded for this clonotype. This CDR3 reads CASSPPGGQPQHF. The DNA of the CDR3 is TGTGCCAGCAGCCCCCCCGGTGGTCAGCCCCAGCATTTT. The V call is TRBV3-1, the J call TRBJ1-5, with unresolved D. The CDR3 is 13 residues long. Germline V gives CDR1 LGHDT, CDR2 YNNKEL (reference sequence). V shed 4 bases and J shed 6 bases, with 10 bases lying between them.

This chain links TRBV29-1 with TRBJ2-1, with 10 bases that match TRBD1. Trimming removed 6 bases from V and 2 bases from J; junction bases left unmatched: 7. The CDR3 sequence is 15 residues long. Germline CDR1 SQVTM, CDR2 ANQGSEA. CDR3 nucleotide sequence: TGCAGCGTAGGCCGGACAGGGGGTGCCTACAATGAGCAGTTCTTC. Translated, it gives CSVGRTGGAYNEQFF.

The V gene is TRBV20-1, the J gene TRBJ1-5, with D unresolved. Germline lookup yields CDR1 DFQATT and CDR2 SNEGSKA (reference sequence). The CDR3 runs 16 residues. V lost 0 bases and J 4 bases, leaving 16 bases between the germline ends. CDR3 coding DNA: TGCAGTGCTAGAGATCTCTACACAGACACAAATCAGCCCCAGCATTTT. It codes for CSARDLYTDTNQPQHF.

Only a few counts were recorded for this clonotype. The chain joins TRBV5-6 to TRBJ2-3, with D unresolved. Germline lookup yields CDR1 SGHDT and CDR2 YYEEEE. Trimming removed 1 base at V and 3 bases at J, with 9 bases between. The CDR3 has 14 amino acids. CDR3 in amino acids: CASSLPGQTDTQYF. The CDR3 nucleotides are TGTGCCAGCAGCTTGCCGGGTCAGACAGATACGCAGTATTTT.

This clonotype was seen only a few times. The chain recombines TRBV3-1 with TRBJ2-2; 12 nucleotides line up with TRBD2. The CDR3 extends over 16 amino acids. Trimming cost V 4 bases and J 4 bases; bases outside gene matches: 4. Germline V gives CDR1 LGHDT, CDR2 YNNKEL (reference sequence). The CDR3 region has the DNA TGTGCCAGCAGCCCCGGACTAGCGGGGCCCACCGGGGAGCTGTTTTTT. Translated, it gives CASSPGLAGPTGELFF. Combining the CDR3 with reference TRBV3-1 and TRBJ2-2 gives the whole variable domain DTAVSQTPKYLVTQMGNDKSIKCEQNLGHDTMYWYKQDSKKFLKIMFSYNNKELIINETVPNRFSPKSPDKAHLNLHINSLELGDSAVYFCASSPGLAGPTGELFFGEGSRLTVL.

V gene TRBV6-2 or TRBV6-3 combines with J gene TRBJ1-1; 7 bases agree with TRBD1. The CDR3 spans 12 residues. CDR1 MNHEY and CDR2 SVGEGT come from the germline V gene. J lost 7 bases, V lost 6 bases, and 5 bases had no gene match. The CDR3 sequence: CASRETGFEAFF. The DNA of the CDR3 is TGTGCCAGCAGGGAGACAGGGTTTGAAGCTTTCTTT.

This chain joins TRBV29-1 and TRBJ1-1; no definite D call. This CDR3 spans 13 amino acids. Germline V gives CDR1 SQVTM, CDR2 ANQGSEA. The V end was cut by 6 bases, the J end by 11 bases, with 22 bases between. CDR3 loop: CSVSPERVHRAFF. DNA of the CDR3: TGCAGCGTCTCGCCTGAAAGGGTGCATCGGGCTTTCTTT.

The chain joins TRBV20-1 to TRBJ1-3; TRBD1 matches 7 bases. The CDR3 runs 14 residues. Germline CDR1 is DFQATT and CDR2 is SNEGSKA (reference sequence). V was clipped by 1 base and J by 2 bases; unmatched bases: 2. CDR3 DNA: TGCAGTGCTAGAGTCAGGGGGACTGGAAACACCATATATTTT. It yields the protein CSARVRGTGNTIYF.

The V and J genes are TRBV7-2 and TRBJ2-5, with D perhaps matching TRBD1 (6 bases). V shed 6 bases and J shed 2 bases, with 19 bases lying between them. CDR3 length: 16 residues. Germline V lookup: CDR1 SGHTA, CDR2 FQGNSA. CDR3 in amino acids: CASSRRAQGLQETQYF. The DNA of the CDR3 is TGTGCCAGCAGTCGACGTGCCCAGGGGCTACAAGAGACCCAGTACTTC.

This clonotype came up a few times. The chain employs TRBV15 and TRBJ2-1; D unclear. CDR1 and CDR2 from the germline V gene are LNHNV and YYDKDF (reference sequence). V lost 5 bases and J lost 10, with 18 bases in between. This CDR3 spans 14 amino acids. The CDR3 coding sequence is TGTGCCACCAGCCCTCGACGGCAGGCCGGGGAGCAGTTCTTC. This codes for CATSPRRQAGEQFF.

This clonotype was found a few times. V usage is TRBV20-1 and J usage is TRBJ2-6; D is undetermined. The germline V gene encodes CDR1 DFQATT and CDR2 SNEGSKA (reference sequence). The CDR3 sequence is 14 residues long. The germline V and J ends were trimmed by 6 bases and 2 bases, with 11 bases remaining between them. This CDR3 is CSASDSAGANVLTF. DNA of the CDR3: TGCAGTGCATCCGACTCTGCTGGGGCCAACGTCCTGACTTTC.

In nucleotides, the CDR3 is TGTGCCAGCAGTCCACAACTAGCGGGCACAGATACGCAGTATTTT. This translates into CASSPQLAGTDTQYF. The rearrangement links TRBV27 to TRBJ2-3, with 8 positions matching TRBD2. With V trimmed by 5 bases and J by 1 base, 5 bases remained unmatched. CDR1 is MNHEY and CDR2 is SMNVEV in the germline V gene (reference sequence). The CDR3 spans 15 residues.

This clonotype was recorded many times. The chain joins TRBV5-5 to TRBJ2-7; D may be TRBD1 (8 bases). Trimming removed 0 bases at V and 4 bases at J, with 17 bases between. Germline loops: CDR1 SGHKS, CDR2 YYEKEE (reference sequence). The CDR3 is 16 amino acids. The CDR3 protein is CASSLVLAQGGYEQYF. CDR3 sequence (DNA): TGTGCCAGCAGCTTGGTATTGGCACAGGGGGGGTACGAGCAGTACTTC.

The chain combines TRBV6-5 with TRBJ2-1; 8 bases map to TRBD1. This CDR3 is built from 17 residues. Germline CDR1 and CDR2: MNHEY and SVGAGI. V lost 5 bases and J lost 3; bases outside the gene matches: 12. The CDR3 spells CASSKSGQGSLYNEQFF. DNA for the CDR3: TGTGCCAGCAGTAAATCCGGACAGGGCTCTCTCTACAATGAGCAGTTCTTC.

The table lists this clonotype with many counts. The chain uses TRBV7-6 and TRBJ2-7; 16 nucleotides line up with TRBD2. From germline, CDR1 is SGHVS and CDR2 FNYEAQ. This CDR3 has 16 residues. The junction had 7 bases not matched to a gene; V was cut back by 5 bases and J by 6 bases. The CDR3 sequence is CASSTGLAGGPSEQYF. As DNA, the CDR3 is TGTGCCAGCAGCACGGGACTAGCGGGAGGGCCGTCCGAGCAGTACTTC.

The V and J genes are TRBV29-1 and TRBJ2-7; D may be TRBD1 (6 bases). CDR1 SQVTM and CDR2 ANQGSEA come from the germline V gene. With 7 bases removed from V and 1 base from J, the gap between germline ends came to 14 bases. This CDR3 has 13 amino acids. The CDR3 here is CSAQRDTSYEQYF. The CDR3 coding sequence is TGCAGCGCCCAAAGGGACACTTCCTACGAGCAGTACTTC.

This clonotype was recorded a few times. The rearrangement uses TRBV20-1 and TRBJ2-7; D may be TRBD2 (5 bases). The germline CDR1 and CDR2 sequences are DFQATT and SNEGSKA (reference sequence). The CDR3 runs 13 residues. V dropped 3 bases and J dropped 2 bases, with 11 bases sitting between them. This CDR3 is CSASPGSTYEQYF. The CDR3 nucleotides read TGCAGTGCTAGTCCGGGAAGTACCTACGAGCAGTACTTC.

V usage is TRBV9 and J usage is TRBJ2-6; no clear D gene. The CDR3 has 15 residues. V was pared by 1 base and J by 4 bases, with 9 bases between. CDR1 SGDLS and CDR2 YYNGEE come from the germline V gene. CDR3 DNA: TGTGCCAGCAGCGTAATCGCGTCCGGGGCCAACGTCCTGACTTTC. It specifies CASSVIASGANVLTF.

The rearrangement joins TRBV7-4 to TRBJ1-1, with 7 bases that match TRBD1. J was trimmed by 1 base and V by 1 base; bases with no gene match: 3. Germline CDR1 SGHVT, CDR2 SQSDAQ. The CDR3 is made up of 15 amino acids. The CDR3 sequence is CASSLVGQRNTEAFF. CDR3 sequence (DNA): TGTGCCAGCAGCTTAGTGGGACAGCGGAACACTGAAGCTTTCTTT.

The chain links TRBV6-1 to TRBJ2-7; no definite D call. Deletions cut 1 base from V and 4 bases from J, with 17 bases between. Germline V lookup: CDR1 MNHNS, CDR2 SASEGT. The CDR3 is made up of 16 amino acids. Here the CDR3 reads CASSEVSAAKNYEQYF. DNA of the CDR3: TGTGCCAGCAGTGAAGTATCGGCAGCTAAAAATTACGAGCAGTACTTC.

For this clonotype: A much more abundant neighbour one base away suggests this may be a read error. V usage is TRBV20-1 and J usage is TRBJ2-1; a possible D gene is TRBD2 (5 bases). Germline V gives CDR1 DFQATT, CDR2 SNEGSKA (reference sequence). The CDR3 totals 15 residues. V lost 4 bases to trimming and J lost 4 bases, with 17 bases between them. Written as DNA, the CDR3 is TGCAGTGCTACCCCGGGTAGCAGGAGGTACAATGAGCAGTTCTTC. Protein: CSATPGSRRYNEQFF.

V gene TRBV2 combines with J gene TRBJ2-1; 7 bases are a match to TRBD1. The CDR3 consists of 13 residues. Unmatched junction bases numbered 1, after V lost 4 bases and J lost 4 bases. Germline-derived CDR1 and CDR2 are SNHLY and FYNNEI. CDR3 in DNA: TGTGCCAGCAGTGTACAGGGGTACAATGAGCAGTTCTTC. Protein: CASSVQGYNEQFF.

CDR3 coding DNA: TGTGCCAGCAGCCGCCTACAAGCGGATACGCAGTATTTT. It is translated as CASSRLQADTQYF. This sequence joins TRBV3-1 and TRBJ2-3, with unresolved D. Germline values: CDR1 LGHDT, CDR2 YNNKEL (reference sequence). CDR3 size: 13 residues. Trimming removed 4 bases at V and 6 bases at J, with 11 bases between.